The TCR beta chain under discussion was sequenced for a study of T cell responses to AZD1222 COVID-19 vaccine. Findings of the study overall: Only after the peak T cell response were repertoires sampled. Per reports, nearly half of all spike-specific TCRs target regions that are unmutated in variants. Elevations in Spike-specific TCR breadth and depth followed administration of two AZD1222 doses.

V was pared by 5 bases and J by 7 bases, with 9 bases of the junction left unmatched. The CDR3 contains 17 residues. In germline, CDR1 is SEHNR, CDR2 FQNEAQ (reference sequence). Points on this clone: Its antigen is not known.

Produced via immunoSEQ multiplex PCR; TCRdb's table is partial and in-frame only. The table records around 160,000 clones, under 95% of them present only once. Pooled together were second doses at about 4 or about 12 weeks. The origin of this receptor is an adult who received the AZD1222 COVID-19 vaccine. Sequencing used peripheral blood, obtained 28 days after the second AZD1222 dose. V and J are TRBV7-9 and TRBJ2-1, with TRBD2 identical over 15 bases. CDR3 region: CASSPTGLAGGRNEQFF. In DNA form, the CDR3 reads TGTGCCAGCAGCCCTACGGGACTAGCGGGGGGACGGAATGAGCAGTTCTTC.